The source of this TCR beta chain is a study of blood T cells in healthy people across ages. Per sample, a minimum of 6 million PBMCs were isolated. This clonotype was observed at least ten times. The trim removed 4 bases at V and 7 bases at J, leaving 4 bases unmatched. CDR3 length: 14 amino acids. Germline assignment: CDR1 SQVTM and CDR2 ANQGSEA. A second about 7 to 12 cycle PCR used barcoded and J-beta primers. TCRdb re-called the 5' RACE reads through MiXCR, storing one row per CDR3 protein. This sample has 700,000 to 1,000,000 distinct CDR3 sequences; around 43% occur once, and the top ten carry around 18%.

Sample: blood. The TCR originated in a man in his sixties in good health. V and J are TRBV29-1 and TRBJ1-6; 10 bases line up with TRBD1. The CDR3 sequence: CSVAEGQGNSPLHF. CDR3 DNA: TGCAGCGTTGCGGAGGGACAGGGGAATTCACCCCTCCACTTT.